The T cell receptor beta chain described here comes from a study of cytomegalovirus exposure and HLA in healthy donors. Both 60 Vbeta primers and 13 Jbeta primers went into the PCR. Authors' data handling: About 9.9 million of the 80 million or so unique TCR beta chains counted in a later analysis were shared. Here immunoSEQ multiplex PCR was the method, and the copy in TCRdb shows in-frame clones only, minus some. The D gene and trimming were derived from the DNA, and the V and J assignments and clone size from that table. This table has roughly 200,000 clones, roughly 74% appearing once. General observations from the study: The classifier was said to identify cytomegalovirus status with high specificity and sensitivity.

In regard to this clone: The antigen is undetermined.

Germline V gene sequence: CDR1 KGHSH, CDR2 LQKENI. V dropped 3 bases and J dropped 8; count of bases not matched to a gene: 2. This CDR3 comprises 15 residues. Material: PBMCs. This sequence joins TRBV18 and TRBJ2-1, with 15 bases aligning to TRBD2. The sequence derives from a female donor in good health and CMV-seronegative. This CDR3 reads CASSPGLAGGDEQFF. The CDR3, as DNA: TGTGCCAGCTCACCTGGACTAGCGGGGGGGGATGAGCAGTTCTTC.